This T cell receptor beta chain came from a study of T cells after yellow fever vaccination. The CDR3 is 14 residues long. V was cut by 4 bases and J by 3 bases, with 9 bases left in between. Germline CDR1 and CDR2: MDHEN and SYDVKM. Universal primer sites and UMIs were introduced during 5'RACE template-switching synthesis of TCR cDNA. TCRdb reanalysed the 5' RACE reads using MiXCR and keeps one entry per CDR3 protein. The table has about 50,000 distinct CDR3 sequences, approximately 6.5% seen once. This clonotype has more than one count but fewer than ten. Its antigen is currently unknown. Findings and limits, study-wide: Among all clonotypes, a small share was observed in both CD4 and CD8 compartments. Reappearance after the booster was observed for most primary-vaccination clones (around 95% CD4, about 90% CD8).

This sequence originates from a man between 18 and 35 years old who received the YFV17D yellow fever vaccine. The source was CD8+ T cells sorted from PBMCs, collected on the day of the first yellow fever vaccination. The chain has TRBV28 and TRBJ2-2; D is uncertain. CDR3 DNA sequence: TGTGCCAGCAGTTCCGGATCTTACACCGGGGAGCTGTTTTTT. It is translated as CASSSGSYTGELFF.